This T cell receptor (beta chain) was recovered during a study of blood T cell repertoires in COVID-19. The V gene lost 1 base and the J gene lost 2 bases, with 8 bases spanning the gap. The CDR3 is made up of 14 amino acids. The germline CDR1 and CDR2 sequences are SEHNR and FQNEAQ (reference sequence). The protocol was immunoSEQ multiplex PCR, while the TCRdb copy is restricted to in-frame clones and leaves out a portion. The data contain roughly 70,000 clones, about four fifths of them singletons. The receptor's source is a man in his 60s with COVID-19, enrolled during active disease. Sequencing was done on a sample of peripheral blood. The chain has TRBV7-9 and TRBJ1-1; a weak D match, TRBD1 (5 bases). The CDR3 protein is CASSLGQSNTEAFF. The DNA of the CDR3 is TGTGCCAGCAGCTTAGGACAGTCTAACACTGAAGCTTTCTTT.